The clone carrying this T cell receptor (beta chain) has a single count. The data were obtained in a study of CD8 T cells in Susac syndrome. V lost 2 bases, J lost 5 bases, and 10 bases stayed unmatched. The CDR3 loop spans 17 amino acids. CDR1 is MNHEY and CDR2 is SVGAGI in the germline V gene. RNA was extracted with the RNeasy kit, and a quantity of about 0.45 to 1 ug was reverse transcribed using random hexamers. TCRdb re-analysed the immunoSEQ multiplex PCR reads in MiXCR, keeping a single row per CDR3 protein. Of under 200,000 distinct CDR3 sequences listed, approximately 95% are singletons. The chain links TRBV6-5 to TRBJ2-1; TRBD2 matches at 9 bases. Sample: CD8+ T cells from PBMCs. The TCR was taken from a human donor with multiple sclerosis. This chain's CDR3 is CASSYTATSGTHNEQFF. CDR3 coding DNA: TGTGCCAGCAGTTACACCGCGACTAGCGGAACCCACAATGAGCAGTTCTTC.